This T cell receptor beta chain emerged from a study of post-analysis software for immune sequencing data. Study observations and caveats: TRBV5-6, TRBV5-1 and TRBV20-1 were among about 5 TRBV segments more frequent in patients than controls.

cDNA libraries of TCR beta carried unique molecular identifiers. TCRdb reprocessed the PCR reads with MiXCR, giving one entry per CDR3 protein. This table has approximately 690,000 distinct CDR3 sequences, approximately 59% appearing once. Germline CDR1 SQVTM, CDR2 ANQGSEA. The V gene lost 3 bases and the J gene lost 2 bases, with 10 bases spanning the gap. This CDR3 spans 13 amino acids. The table lists this clonotype with a few counts. The antigen remains undetermined. The receptor was isolated from a girl aged 2-10 years with multiple sclerosis. What was sequenced was blood. This sequence joins TRBV29-1 and TRBJ2-5; tentative D call: TRBD2 (5 bases). CDR3 sequence (DNA): TGCAGCGTTGAGAGGCGGGTACAAGAGACCCAGTACTTC. It translates to CSVERRVQETQYF.